This TCR beta chain came from a study of cytomegalovirus exposure and HLA in healthy donors. Germline assignment: CDR1 MDHEN and CDR2 SYDVKM. Trimming took 8 bases from V and 7 from J, leaving 12 bases between them. The CDR3 is 13 amino acids. When sampled, the donors appeared nominally healthy, though they likely had unrecorded immune exposures. Vbeta (60) and Jbeta (13) primers were used in the PCR. Only in-frame clones appear in the TCRdb table, and some are missing; sequencing was by immunoSEQ multiplex PCR. The sample lists some 97,000 clones, more than 65% occurring once. The receptor comes from a woman aged 18-30 years in good health and CMV-seronegative. Sequencing used PBMCs. The chain carries TRBV28 and TRBJ1-6; TRBD1 might be the D (6 bases). The chain's CDR3 is CASRTDSNSPLHF. The CDR3 nucleotides read TGTGCCAGCCGAACGGACAGCAATTCACCCCTCCACTTT. Drawing the rest from reference TRBV28 and TRBJ1-6, the complete variable domain is DVKVTQSSRYLVKRTGEKVFLECVQDMDHENMFWYRQDPGLGLRLIYFSYDVKMKEKGDIPEGYSVSREKKERFSLILESASTNQTSMYLCASRTDSNSPLHFGNGTRLTVT.